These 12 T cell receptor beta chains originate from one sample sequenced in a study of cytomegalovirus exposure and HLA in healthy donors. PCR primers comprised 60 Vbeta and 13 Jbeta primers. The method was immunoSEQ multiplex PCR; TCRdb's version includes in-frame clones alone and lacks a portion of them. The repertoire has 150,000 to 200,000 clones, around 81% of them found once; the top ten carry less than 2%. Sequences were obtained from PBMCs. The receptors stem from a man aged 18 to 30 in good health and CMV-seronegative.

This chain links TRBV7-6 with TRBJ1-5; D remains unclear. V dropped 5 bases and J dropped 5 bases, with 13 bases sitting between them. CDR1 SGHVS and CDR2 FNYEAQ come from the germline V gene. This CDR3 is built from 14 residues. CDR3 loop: CASSPGREDQPQHF. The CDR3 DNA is TGTGCCAGCAGCCCAGGTCGAGAAGATCAGCCCCAGCATTTT.

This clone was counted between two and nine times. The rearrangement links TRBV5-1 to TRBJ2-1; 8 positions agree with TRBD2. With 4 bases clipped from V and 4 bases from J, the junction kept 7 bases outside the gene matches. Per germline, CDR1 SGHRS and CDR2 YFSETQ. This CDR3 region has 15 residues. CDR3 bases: TGCGCCAGCAGCATAGAGCGGGGGCAGTACAATGAGCAGTTCTTC. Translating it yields CASSIERGQYNEQFF.

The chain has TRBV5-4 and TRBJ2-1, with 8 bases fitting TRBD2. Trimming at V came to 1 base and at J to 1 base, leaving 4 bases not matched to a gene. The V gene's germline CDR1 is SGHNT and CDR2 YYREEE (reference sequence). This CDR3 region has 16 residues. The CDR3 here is CASSLKREISYNEQFF. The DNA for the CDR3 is TGTGCCAGCAGCTTGAAGCGGGAGATATCCTACAATGAGCAGTTCTTC.

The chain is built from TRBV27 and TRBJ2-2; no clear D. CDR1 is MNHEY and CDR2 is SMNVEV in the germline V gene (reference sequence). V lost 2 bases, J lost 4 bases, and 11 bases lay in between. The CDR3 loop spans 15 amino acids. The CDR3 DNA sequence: TGTGCCAGCAGTTTACGCGGCGGCCCCACCGGGGAGCTGTTTTTT. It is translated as CASSLRGGPTGELFF.

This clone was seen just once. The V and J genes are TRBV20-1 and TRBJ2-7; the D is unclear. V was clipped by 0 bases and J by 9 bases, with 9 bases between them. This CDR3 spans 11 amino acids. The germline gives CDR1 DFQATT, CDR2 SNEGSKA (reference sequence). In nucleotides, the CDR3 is TGCAGTGCTAGAGATTGGCCCGTGCAGTACTTC. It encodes CSARDWPVQYF.

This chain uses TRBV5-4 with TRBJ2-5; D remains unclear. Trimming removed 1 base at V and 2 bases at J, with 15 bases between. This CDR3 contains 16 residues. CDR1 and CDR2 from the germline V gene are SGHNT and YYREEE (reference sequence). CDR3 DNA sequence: TGTGCCAGCAGCTTGTCGTCTGGGTGGAGTCAAGAGACCCAGTACTTC. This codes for CASSLSSGWSQETQYF.

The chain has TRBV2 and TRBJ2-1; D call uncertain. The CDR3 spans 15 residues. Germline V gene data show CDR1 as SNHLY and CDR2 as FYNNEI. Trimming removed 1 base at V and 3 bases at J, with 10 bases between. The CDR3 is CASSEVGGYYNEQFF. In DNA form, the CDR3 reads TGTGCCAGCAGTGAAGTAGGCGGTTACTACAATGAGCAGTTCTTC.

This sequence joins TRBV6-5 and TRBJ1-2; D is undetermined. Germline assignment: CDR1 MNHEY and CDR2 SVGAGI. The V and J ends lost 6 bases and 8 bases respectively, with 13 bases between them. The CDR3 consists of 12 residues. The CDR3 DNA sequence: TGTGCCAGCAGGGTCGGCGGGAAGGGCTACACCTTC. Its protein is CASRVGGKGYTF.

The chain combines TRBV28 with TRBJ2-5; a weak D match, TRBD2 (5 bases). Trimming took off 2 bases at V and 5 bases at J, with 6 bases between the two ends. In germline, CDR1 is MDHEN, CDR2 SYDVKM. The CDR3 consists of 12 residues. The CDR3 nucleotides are TGTGCCAGCAGTTTAGAGGGTGAGACCCAGTACTTC. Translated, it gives CASSLEGETQYF.

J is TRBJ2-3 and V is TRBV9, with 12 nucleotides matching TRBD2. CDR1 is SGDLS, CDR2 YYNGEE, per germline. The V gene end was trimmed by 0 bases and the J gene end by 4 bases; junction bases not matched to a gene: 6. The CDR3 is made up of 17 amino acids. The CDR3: CASSVGATSGGADTQYF. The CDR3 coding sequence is TGTGCCAGCAGCGTAGGGGCGACTAGCGGGGGTGCAGATACGCAGTATTTT.

CDR3 sequence (DNA): TGTGCCAGCAGTTTATTTCTAGCGGGAGGGTTAGACGAGCAGTACTTC. It translates to CASSLFLAGGLDEQYF. This chain links TRBV28 with TRBJ2-7; 12 nucleotides align to TRBD2. Germline V gives CDR1 MDHEN, CDR2 SYDVKM. The CDR3 covers 16 residues. Trimming removed 1 base from V and 5 bases from J; junction bases left unmatched: 6.

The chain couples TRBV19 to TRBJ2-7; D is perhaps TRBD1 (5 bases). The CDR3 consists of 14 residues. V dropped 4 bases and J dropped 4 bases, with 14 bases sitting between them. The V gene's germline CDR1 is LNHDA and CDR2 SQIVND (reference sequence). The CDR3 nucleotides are TGTGCCAGTAGTACGCCCAAGACAGTGTACGAGCAGTACTTC. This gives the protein CASSTPKTVYEQYF.